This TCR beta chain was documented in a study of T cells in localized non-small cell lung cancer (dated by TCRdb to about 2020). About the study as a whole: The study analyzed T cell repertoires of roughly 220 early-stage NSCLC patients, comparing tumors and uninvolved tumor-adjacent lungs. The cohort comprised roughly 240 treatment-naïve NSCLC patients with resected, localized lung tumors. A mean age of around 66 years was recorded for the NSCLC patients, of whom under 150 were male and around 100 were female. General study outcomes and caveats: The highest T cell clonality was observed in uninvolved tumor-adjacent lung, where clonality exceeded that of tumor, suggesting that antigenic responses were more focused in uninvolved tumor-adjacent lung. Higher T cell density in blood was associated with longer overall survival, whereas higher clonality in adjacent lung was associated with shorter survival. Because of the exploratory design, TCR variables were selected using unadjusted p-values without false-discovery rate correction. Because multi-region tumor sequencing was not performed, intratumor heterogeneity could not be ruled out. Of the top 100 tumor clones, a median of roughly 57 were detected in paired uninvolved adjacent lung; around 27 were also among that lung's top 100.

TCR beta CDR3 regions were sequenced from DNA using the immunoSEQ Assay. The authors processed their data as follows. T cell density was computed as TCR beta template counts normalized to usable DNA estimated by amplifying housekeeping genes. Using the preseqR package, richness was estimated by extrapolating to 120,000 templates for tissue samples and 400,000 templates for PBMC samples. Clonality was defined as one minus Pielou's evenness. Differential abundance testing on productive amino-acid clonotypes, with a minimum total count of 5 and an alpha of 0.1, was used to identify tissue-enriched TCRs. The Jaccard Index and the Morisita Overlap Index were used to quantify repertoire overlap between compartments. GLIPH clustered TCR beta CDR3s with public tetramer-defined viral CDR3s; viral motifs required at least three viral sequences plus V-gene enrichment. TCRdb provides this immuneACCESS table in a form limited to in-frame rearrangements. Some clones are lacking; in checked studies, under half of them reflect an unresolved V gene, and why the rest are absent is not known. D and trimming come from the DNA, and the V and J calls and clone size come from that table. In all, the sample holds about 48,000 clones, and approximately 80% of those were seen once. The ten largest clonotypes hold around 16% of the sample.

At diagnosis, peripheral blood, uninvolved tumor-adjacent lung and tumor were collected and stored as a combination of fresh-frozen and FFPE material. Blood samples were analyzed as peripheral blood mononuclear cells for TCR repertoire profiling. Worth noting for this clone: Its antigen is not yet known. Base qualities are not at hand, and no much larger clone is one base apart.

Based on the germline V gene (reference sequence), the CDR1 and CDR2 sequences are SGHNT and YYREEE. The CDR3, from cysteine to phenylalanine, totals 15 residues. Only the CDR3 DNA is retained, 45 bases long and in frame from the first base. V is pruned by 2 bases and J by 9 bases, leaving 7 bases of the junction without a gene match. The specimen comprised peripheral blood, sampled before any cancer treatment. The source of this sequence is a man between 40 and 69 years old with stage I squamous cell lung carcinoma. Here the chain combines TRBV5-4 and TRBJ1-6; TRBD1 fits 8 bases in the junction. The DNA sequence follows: TGTGCCAGCAGCTTCGACAGGGGTTCTTCTTCACCCCTCCACTTT. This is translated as CASSFDRGSSSPLHF. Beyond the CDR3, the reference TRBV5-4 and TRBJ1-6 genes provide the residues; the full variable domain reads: ETGVTQSPTHLIKTRGQQVTLRCSSQSGHNTVSWYQQALGQGPQFIFQYYREEENGRGNFPPRFSGLQFPNYSSELNVNALELDDSALYLCASSFDRGSSSPLHFGNGTRLTVT.